This T cell receptor (beta chain) was found in a study of T cell responses to AZD1222 COVID-19 vaccine. Only in-frame clones appear in the TCRdb table, and some are missing; sequencing was by immunoSEQ multiplex PCR. This sample has 120,000 or so clones; about nine tenths occur once, and the top ten carry 1.1%. Turning to this clone: Its antigen is not identified.

With 3 bases clipped from V and 3 bases from J, the junction kept 10 bases outside the gene matches. Germline V lookup: CDR1 MDHEN, CDR2 SYDVKM. This CDR3 comprises 16 residues. Overall study results and limits: Rises in breadth and depth of Spike-specific TCRs came after two AZD1222 doses. Scientists sampled the repertoires only once the peak T cell response had passed.

This specimen consisted of peripheral blood, obtained on day 0 of AZD1222 vaccination. The chain combines TRBV28 with TRBJ1-1, with 7 bases identical to TRBD1. The sequence was collected from an adult in good health. In DNA, the CDR3 is TGTGCCAGCAGTTTCGTTGGCAGGGGGTCGGACACTGAAGCTTTCTTT. Translating gives CASSFVGRGSDTEAFF.